This TCR beta chain was captured in a study of blood T cell repertoires in COVID-19. Germline CDR1 and CDR2: LNHDA and SQIVND (reference sequence). V shed 7 bases, J shed 7 bases, and the junction held 9 bases outside the gene matches. The CDR3 covers 14 residues. Data came from immunoSEQ multiplex PCR; TCRdb stores just in-frame clones and leaves some out. The sample contains 150,000 to 200,000 clones, 89% of which appear only once. The chain joins TRBV19 to TRBJ2-1; 8 bases are shared with TRBD2. The specimen was PBMCs or T cells enriched from blood (not recorded which). The receptor comes from a woman under 30 who had recovered from COVID-19. CDR3 nucleotide sequence: TGTGCCAGTAAGGTCGGGAGGGCCCAAAATGAGCAGTTCTTC. This sequence encodes CASKVGRAQNEQFF.